This T cell receptor beta chain was found in a study of T-cell memory formation after mild COVID-19. Overall study findings and caveats: Contracting clones, day 15 to 85, had balanced CD4/CD8, and later expanders favored CD4+. Detection of some responders pre-infection suggested pre-existing cross-reactive memory T cells participated. Contracting clones localized mainly to CM and EM when CD4+ and mainly to EMRA when CD8+.

CDR3 length: 14 residues. V lost 8 bases, J lost 5 bases, and 7 bases stayed unmatched. CDR1 is SGHRS, CDR2 YFSETQ, per germline. Constant-segment primers served in 5'RACE that generated TCR alpha and TCR beta cDNA libraries bearing sample barcodes and UMIs. TCRdb fed the 5' RACE reads into MiXCR, producing one record per CDR3 protein. The sample records about 470,000 distinct CDR3 sequences, 20% to 25% being singletons. This clonotype has at least ten counts. Its antigen is undetermined. The chain has TRBV5-1 and TRBJ2-3, with 11 bases identical to TRBD2. Sequencing was done on a sample of PBMCs or a T cell subset sorted from them (not recorded which). The sequence was obtained from an adult woman who had mild COVID-19 (a few samples of this study predate the infection). Cell type and time point are not known. The CDR3 DNA reads as TGCGCCAGTACTAGCGGGAGTCCCGGAGATACGCAGTATTTT. Its protein is CASTSGSPGDTQYF.